One T cell receptor (beta chain) is described in this entry. The data are from a study of blood T cell repertoires in COVID-19. Study context: PBMCs, B-cell-depleted T cells, or T cells were the source of the cDNA or gDNA that made up the material.

In the source study's methods: The assay estimated nucleated cells by amplifying reference gene primers. Assay: immunoSEQ multiplex PCR; the TCRdb copy retains only in-frame clones and omits some. D and trimming were read from the DNA, whereas the V and J calls and clone size are those reported in that table. The sample comprises some 120,000 clones, around 80% of which are singletons, and approximately 2% rests with the top ten. The germline CDR1 and CDR2 sequences are SNHLY and FYNNEI. V gave up 3 bases and J gave up 4 bases, with 21 bases separating them. The CDR3 covers 17 residues. This chain uses TRBV2 with TRBJ1-1; D possibly corresponds to TRBD1 (5 bases). This sequence originates from a man aged 70 or older with acute or convalescent COVID-19. Material: peripheral blood. The CDR3 protein is CASSDSFSRTPGTEAFF. The CDR3 coding sequence is TGTGCCAGCAGTGATAGTTTTAGCCGGACACCCGGCACTGAAGCTTTCTTT.